These 17 T cell receptor beta chains originate from one sample sequenced in a study of T cell responses to AZD1222 COVID-19 vaccine. The method was immunoSEQ multiplex PCR; TCRdb's version includes in-frame clones alone and lacks a portion of them. The table has about 82,000 clones, over 90% seen once; the top ten hold roughly 5.2%. The sequencing used peripheral blood, collected on day 0 of AZD1222 vaccination. The origin of the receptors is an adult in good health.

This chain links TRBV28 with TRBJ2-7, with D perhaps matching TRBD1 (5 bases). In germline, CDR1 is MDHEN, CDR2 SYDVKM. The CDR3 runs to 15 residues. The V end was cut by 5 bases, the J end by 5 bases, with 19 bases between. CDR3 sequence: CASSDPRKGHNEQYF. Written as DNA, the CDR3 is TGTGCCAGCAGTGACCCCCGGAAGGGGCACAACGAGCAGTACTTC.

The chain has TRBV4-1 and TRBJ1-1; TRBD1 might be the D (6 bases). The CDR3 is 15 residues long. Per the germline V gene, CDR1 is MGHRA and CDR2 is YSYEKL. Trimming left V 0 bases short and J 5 bases short, with 13 bases between. The CDR3 sequence is CASSQERGAYTEAFF. The DNA of the CDR3 is TGCGCCAGCAGCCAAGAGCGGGGGGCGTATACTGAAGCTTTCTTT.

The chain joins TRBV19 to TRBJ2-7, with 7 bases aligning to TRBD1. Germline V CDR1 and CDR2: LNHDA, SQIVND (reference sequence). V shed 3 bases and J 7 bases; nucleotides not matched to a gene: 9. The CDR3 is 14 amino acids. The CDR3: CASSMGTDNREQYF. The CDR3 DNA reads as TGTGCCAGTAGTATGGGGACAGACAATCGGGAGCAGTACTTC.

V gene TRBV28 combines with J gene TRBJ1-3; D ambiguous. The germline V and J ends were trimmed by 5 bases and 4 bases, with 15 bases remaining between them. The CDR3 spans 15 residues. CDR1 is MDHEN, CDR2 SYDVKM, per germline. The DNA for the CDR3 is TGTGCCAGCAGTCCACTCGTAGGGTCCGGAAACACCATATATTTT. Amino acid sequence: CASSPLVGSGNTIYF.

The chain couples TRBV15 to TRBJ2-7; D unclear. The CDR3 covers 14 residues. Germline CDR1 and CDR2: LNHNV and YYDKDF (reference sequence). V was shortened by 0 bases and J by 4 bases, with 10 bases between the two germline ends. CDR3 loop: CATSRELVDYEQYF. As DNA, the CDR3 is TGTGCCACCAGCAGAGAATTAGTCGATTACGAGCAGTACTTC.

The CDR3 DNA sequence: TGTGCCAGTAGTATGGCTCGAATGGCTGACAATCAGCCCCAGCATTTT. Protein sequence: CASSMARMADNQPQHF. The chain links TRBV19 to TRBJ1-5, with D uncertain. This CDR3 has 16 residues. Germline V CDR1 and CDR2: LNHDA, SQIVND (reference sequence). V lost 3 bases, J lost 3 bases, and 15 bases lay in between.

The chain uses TRBV4-1 and TRBJ1-2; no reliable D call. Trimming removed 2 bases from V and 4 bases from J, with 11 bases in between. The germline CDR1 and CDR2 sequences are MGHRA and YSYEKL. CDR3 length: 14 amino acids. The DNA for the CDR3 is TGCGCCAGCAGCCAATCCGACGGCGTCTATGGCTACACCTTC. The encoded protein is CASSQSDGVYGYTF.

This chain connects TRBV5-5 to TRBJ1-1; D gene ambiguous. V lost 4 bases and J lost 0, with 10 bases in between. This CDR3 has 14 residues. Germline CDR1 is SGHKS and CDR2 is YYEKEE (reference sequence). CDR3: CASSPRTVNTEAFF. The DNA of the CDR3 is TGTGCCAGCAGCCCCCGGACGGTGAACACTGAAGCTTTCTTT.

CDR3 sequence reads: CASSLVTRASTEAFF. The CDR3 DNA reads TGTGCCAGCAGCTTAGTAACCCGGGCCTCCACTGAAGCTTTCTTT. V usage is TRBV7-9 and J usage is TRBJ1-1; D is unclear. Germline V gene sequence: CDR1 SEHNR, CDR2 FQNEAQ (reference sequence). The CDR3 runs to 15 residues. The V end lost 1 base, the J end lost 4 bases, and 13 bases lay between the germline ends.

This clone was detected once. The V and J genes are TRBV19 and TRBJ2-1; possibly TRBD1 for D (6 bases). CDR1 LNHDA and CDR2 SQIVND come from the germline V gene (reference sequence). The CDR3 runs 15 residues. Trimming stripped 5 bases from V and 0 bases from J, with 11 bases between. DNA for the CDR3: TGTGCCAGTAGTCTTCAGACAGGCTCCTACAATGAGCAGTTCTTC. Its protein is CASSLQTGSYNEQFF.

V gene TRBV11-3 combines with J gene TRBJ2-2; D is possibly TRBD2 (5 bases). V lost 5 bases to trimming and J lost 5 bases, with 12 bases between them. This CDR3 is built from 14 residues. The germline V gene has CDR1 SGHNT and CDR2 YENEEA. CDR3 coding DNA: TGTGCCAGCAGCGTGTATGGGGAGACCGGGGAGCTGTTTTTT. Encoded protein: CASSVYGETGELFF.

The chain couples TRBV10-3 to TRBJ1-6; weak D call: TRBD1 (5 bases). Germline V lookup: CDR1 ENHRY, CDR2 SYGVKD. V was shortened by 3 bases and J by 7 bases, with 10 bases between the two germline ends. CDR3 length: 14 residues. The chain's CDR3 is CAISDGGWNSPLHF. CDR3 nucleotide sequence: TGTGCCATCAGTGACGGGGGATGGAATTCACCCCTCCACTTT.

The chain employs TRBV29-1 and TRBJ1-3; tentative D call: TRBD1 (5 bases). Germline CDR1 is SQVTM and CDR2 is ANQGSEA. V shed 7 bases and J shed 0 bases, with 10 bases lying between them. This CDR3 has 13 residues. This CDR3 reads CSGQTASGNTIYF. DNA for the CDR3: TGCAGCGGCCAGACAGCCTCTGGAAACACCATATATTTT.

The chain carries TRBV29-1 and TRBJ1-2; the D is unclear. This CDR3 has 15 residues. Germline V CDR1 and CDR2: SQVTM, ANQGSEA. Between the trimmed V and J ends, which lost 0 bases and 4 bases, there was a span of 15 bases. The CDR3: CSVEELGQGAYGYTF. CDR3 nucleotides: TGCAGCGTTGAAGAGCTCGGGCAAGGTGCCTATGGCTACACCTTC.

This clone appeared a single time. J is TRBJ2-7 and V is TRBV18; D possibly corresponds to TRBD2 (6 bases). Trimming took 5 bases from V and 6 from J, leaving 14 bases between them. This CDR3 has 13 residues. Germline V CDR1 and CDR2: KGHSH, LQKENI. As DNA, the CDR3 is TGTGCCAGCTCAGGGACCGGGGGAGGCGAGCAGTACTTC. It codes for CASSGTGGGEQYF.

Only one count was recorded for this clone. The chain employs TRBV27 and TRBJ2-5; TRBD2 matches 10 bases. V was clipped by 5 bases and J by 4 bases; unmatched bases: 13. There are 17 residues in the CDR3. Per the germline V gene, CDR1 is MNHEY and CDR2 is SMNVEV (reference sequence). The CDR3 sequence: CASSPRLAGGSGETQYF. The CDR3 DNA reads as TGTGCCAGCAGTCCAAGACTAGCGGGCGGGTCAGGAGAGACCCAGTACTTC.

The chain links TRBV2 to TRBJ1-1, with a weak D call TRBD1 (5 bases). The germline V and J ends were trimmed by 0 bases and 1 base, with 9 bases remaining between them. Germline CDR1 reads SNHLY; CDR2 reads FYNNEI. This CDR3 contains 15 residues. CDR3 DNA sequence: TGTGCCAGCAGTGAAGCCTTAAGGGGGAACACTGAAGCTTTCTTT. It yields the protein CASSEALRGNTEAFF.